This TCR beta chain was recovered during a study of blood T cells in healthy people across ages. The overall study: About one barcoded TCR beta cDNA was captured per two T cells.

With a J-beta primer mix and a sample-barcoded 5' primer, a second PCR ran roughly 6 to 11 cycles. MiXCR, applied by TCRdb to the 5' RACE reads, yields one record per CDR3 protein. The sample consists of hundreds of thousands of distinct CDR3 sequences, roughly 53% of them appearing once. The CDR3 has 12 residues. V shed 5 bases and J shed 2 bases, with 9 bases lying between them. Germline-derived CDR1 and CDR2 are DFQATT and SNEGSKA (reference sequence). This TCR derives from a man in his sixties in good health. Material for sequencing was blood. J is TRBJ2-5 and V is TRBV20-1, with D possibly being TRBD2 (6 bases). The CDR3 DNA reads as TGCAGTGCTGGAGGGGCACAAGAGACCCAGTACTTC. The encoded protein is CSAGGAQETQYF.